These 21 T cell receptor beta chains share one sample of origin, sequenced in a study of OX40 agonist ivuxolimab in advanced cancers. Produced via immunoSEQ multiplex PCR; TCRdb's table is partial and in-frame only. The sample holds fewer than 80,000 clones, around 80% seen once. Material: CD4+ or CD8+ T cells sorted from blood, obtained in a trial of the OX40 agonist ivuxolimab. The receptors were gathered from an adult with an advanced solid tumor such as melanoma, head and neck, liver or kidney cancer.

The chain joins TRBV7-2 to TRBJ2-7, with 7 bases identical to TRBD2. CDR1 SGHTA and CDR2 FQGNSA come from the germline V gene. The CDR3 extends over 15 amino acids. V lost 4 bases and J lost 0; bases outside the gene matches: 6. The CDR3 here is CASSYLGGSSYEQYF. CDR3 bases: TGTGCCAGCAGCTATCTGGGGGGGAGCTCCTACGAGCAGTACTTC.

J is TRBJ2-7 and V is TRBV7-3; tentatively, D is TRBD1 or TRBD2 (5 bases each). The V and J ends lost 3 bases and 3 bases respectively, with 15 bases between them. From germline, CDR1 is SGHTA and CDR2 FQGTGA. The CDR3 is 15 amino acids. The CDR3 coding sequence is TGTGCCAGCAGCTTCACCCCGGGGCCGAGCTACGAGCAGTACTTC. Its translation is CASSFTPGPSYEQYF.

The chain's CDR3 is CASSTNRVNTEAFF. The CDR3 DNA is TGTGCCAGCAGTACCAATCGGGTGAACACTGAAGCTTTCTTT. This rearrangement joins TRBV6-6 to TRBJ1-1, with D uncertain. This CDR3 region has 14 residues. Germline lookup yields CDR1 MNHNY and CDR2 SVGAGI (reference sequence). Trimming cost V 5 bases and J 0 bases, with 10 bases left between them.

The chain joins TRBV29-1 to TRBJ1-3, with 8 bases fitting TRBD1. Germline V gene lookup returns CDR1 SQVTM and CDR2 ANQGSEA. This CDR3 spans 12 amino acids. J lost 3 bases, V lost 6 bases, and 1 base had no gene match. The CDR3 DNA reads TGCAGCGTCGACAGGGGTGGAAACACCATATATTTT. Encoded protein: CSVDRGGNTIYF.

This chain links TRBV18 with TRBJ2-7, with D tentatively TRBD1 (5 bases). Trimming cost V 2 bases and J 6 bases, with 14 bases left between them. CDR3 length: 14 amino acids. Germline CDR1 reads KGHSH; CDR2 reads LQKENI. The CDR3 protein is CASSPSDTFGEQYF. The DNA for the CDR3 is TGTGCCAGCTCACCATCGGACACTTTCGGCGAGCAGTACTTC.

The chain recombines TRBV6-6 with TRBJ2-3; maybe TRBD2 (5 bases). Trimming cost V 2 bases and J 6 bases, with 9 bases left between them. CDR1 MNHNY and CDR2 SVGAGI come from the germline V gene (reference sequence). This CDR3 has 13 amino acids. The CDR3 is CASSYRLADTQYF. The CDR3, as DNA: TGTGCCAGCAGTTACAGGCTAGCCGATACGCAGTATTTT.

This chain uses TRBV2 with TRBJ1-2, with a weak D call TRBD1 (6 bases). The germline gives CDR1 SNHLY, CDR2 FYNNEI. Deletions cut 7 bases from V and 5 bases from J, with 23 bases between. This CDR3 region has 16 residues. The DNA of the CDR3 is TGTGCCAGCACCGGCGACAGGCCCTTAAGTGGGTATGGCTACACCTTC. Protein sequence: CASTGDRPLSGYGYTF.

The J gene is TRBJ2-3, the V gene TRBV2; D perhaps matches TRBD2 (6 bases). CDR1 and CDR2 from the germline V gene are SNHLY and FYNNEI. This CDR3 has 15 amino acids. V was shortened by 5 bases and J by 2 bases, with 14 bases between the two germline ends. CDR3 sequence (DNA): TGTGCCAGCAGTCCCCAGAGGGGACTCACAGATACGCAGTATTTT. Residues: CASSPQRGLTDTQYF.

The chain combines TRBV27 with TRBJ1-4; TRBD1 is a possible D gene (6 bases). Germline V gene data show CDR1 as MNHEY and CDR2 as SMNVEV (reference sequence). The CDR3 is made up of 11 amino acids. V was cut by 10 bases and J by 8 bases, with 11 bases left in between. CDR3 sequence (DNA): TGTGCCACTTCGACAGGAGAAAAACTGTTTTTT. As protein: CATSTGEKLFF.

The V and J genes are TRBV18 and TRBJ1-4, with D maybe TRBD1 (6 bases). V lost 6 bases to trimming and J lost 0 bases, with 11 bases between them. CDR3 length: 15 residues. Germline CDR1 KGHSH, CDR2 LQKENI. The CDR3 here is CASSPRTATNEKLFF. The CDR3, as DNA: TGTGCCAGCTCCCCGAGGACAGCAACTAATGAAAAACTGTTTTTT.

This chain links TRBV19 with TRBJ1-5, with D uncertain. Germline loops: CDR1 LNHDA, CDR2 SQIVND (reference sequence). CDR3 size: 15 residues. Trimming removed 7 bases from V and 10 bases from J, with 23 bases in between. CDR3 nucleotides: TGTGCCAGTAACGGGTTGACGGAAATAATCAGCCCCCAGCATTTT. It is translated as CASNGLTEIISPQHF.

V usage is TRBV6-5 and J usage is TRBJ1-6; a possible D gene is TRBD1 (6 bases). Deletions cut 6 bases from V and 10 bases from J, with 19 bases between. The length of the CDR3 is 15 residues. Per germline, CDR1 MNHEY and CDR2 SVGAGI. The CDR3 region is CASSLQGSYPSPLHF. The DNA of the CDR3 is TGTGCCAGCAGCCTTCAGGGGAGCTATCCCTCACCCCTCCACTTT.

V usage is TRBV7-2 and J usage is TRBJ1-2; D is perhaps TRBD1 (6 bases). Trimming took 1 base from V and 0 from J, leaving 6 bases between them. Germline-derived CDR1 and CDR2 are SGHTA and FQGNSA. CDR3 length: 14 amino acids. CDR3 protein: CASSLEGANYGYTF. Written as DNA, the CDR3 is TGTGCCAGCAGCTTAGAGGGGGCTAACTATGGCTACACCTTC. The full variable domain, with the rest looked up from reference TRBV7-2 and TRBJ1-2, is GAGVSQSPSNKVTEKGKDVELRCDPISGHTALYWYRQSLGQGLEFLIYFQGNSAPDKSGLPSDRFSAERTGGSVSTLTIQRTQQEDSAVYLCASSLEGANYGYTFGSGTRLTVV.

The chain combines TRBV5-1 with TRBJ2-5; the match to TRBD1 covers 9 bases. The CDR3 loop spans 15 amino acids. CDR1 SGHRS and CDR2 YFSETQ come from the germline V gene. J gave up 3 bases and V 2 bases, and 5 bases lay outside the gene matches. The CDR3 spells CASSFQQGAKETQYF. The CDR3 nucleotides read TGCGCCAGCAGCTTCCAACAGGGGGCGAAAGAGACCCAGTACTTC.

This rearrangement joins TRBV7-3 to TRBJ2-3; D possibly uses TRBD1 or TRBD2 (6 bases each). CDR3 length: 13 amino acids. Germline CDR1 SGHTA, CDR2 FQGTGA. The germline V and J ends were trimmed by 6 bases and 9 bases, with 16 bases remaining between them. The CDR3 here is CASRSPRGRTQYF. In DNA, the CDR3 is TGTGCCAGCAGGTCTCCCCGGGGGCGGACGCAGTATTTT.

This chain connects TRBV6-4 to TRBJ2-2; D might be TRBD2 (5 bases). V was trimmed by 4 bases and J by 4 bases, leaving 13 bases between them. Germline CDR1 and CDR2: MRHNA and SNTAGT. The CDR3 runs 15 residues. The CDR3 protein is CASSVGLSPTGELFF. CDR3 nucleotides: TGTGCCAGCAGTGTAGGACTGAGCCCCACCGGGGAGCTGTTTTTT.

The chain is built from TRBV7-2 and TRBJ2-7; D gene ambiguous. Trimming stripped 0 bases from V and 3 bases from J, with 9 bases between. CDR1 and CDR2 from the germline V gene are SGHTA and FQGNSA. This CDR3 is built from 14 residues. The CDR3 sequence: CASSLAGSHYEQYF. In DNA, the CDR3 is TGTGCCAGCAGCTTAGCGGGCAGTCACTACGAGCAGTACTTC.

The V and J genes are TRBV6-6 and TRBJ1-4, with 7 bases matching TRBD1. The germline V gene has CDR1 MNHNY and CDR2 SVGAGI (reference sequence). Losses at the gene ends were 4 bases for V and 5 bases for J; bases not matched to a gene: 4. The CDR3 has 14 residues. CDR3 nucleotide sequence: TGTGCCAGCAGTTTGGGGGACAGAAATGAAAAACTGTTTTTT. Amino acid sequence: CASSLGDRNEKLFF.

V is TRBV25-1 and J is TRBJ1-2; no firm D call. V shed 0 bases and J shed 4 bases, with 9 bases lying between them. Germline CDR1 MGHDK, CDR2 SYGVNS. The CDR3 totals 14 residues. CDR3 protein: CASSEYTQSYGYTF. DNA for the CDR3: TGTGCCAGCAGTGAATATACACAGAGCTATGGCTACACCTTC.

The chain links TRBV5-1 to TRBJ1-2; the D is unclear. This CDR3 has 14 amino acids. From germline, CDR1 is SGHRS and CDR2 YFSETQ. V was pared by 4 bases and J by 2 bases, with 12 bases between. The DNA for the CDR3 is TGCGCCAGCAGCCCAGGAGTCGGGAACTATGGCTACACCTTC. Protein: CASSPGVGNYGYTF.

This clone came up once. In DNA form, the CDR3 reads TGTGCCAGCAGTTACTCGCGGGGAACCGGGGAGCTGTTTTTT. It specifies CASSYSRGTGELFF. V gene TRBV6-6 combines with J gene TRBJ2-2, with D tentatively TRBD2 (6 bases). CDR1 is MNHNY and CDR2 is SVGAGI in the germline V gene (reference sequence). The germline V and J ends were trimmed by 0 bases and 5 bases, with 7 bases remaining between them. The CDR3 spans 14 residues.